This TCR beta chain was captured by sequencing in a study of blood T cells in healthy people across ages. Primers used in a second PCR of about 7 to 12 cycles were a sample-barcoded 5' primer and a J-beta primer mix. Each CDR3 protein gets one entry after TCRdb re-called the 5' RACE reads with MiXCR. This table holds approximately 800,000 distinct CDR3 sequences, 36% found once. Of note for this clonotype: The antigen is unknown. A much larger clone is a single base away; this may be a read error.

The CDR3 is 13 amino acids. Trimming shortened V by 6 bases and J by 10 bases, and 16 bases separated the two germline ends. Whole-study results and caveats: No one knew whether donors had CMV, which possibly confounded expanded clonotype changes.

The study recruited healthy Caucasian donors from Russia who were aged about 6 to 95. The sequenced material came from blood. The sequence derives from a man younger than 35 in good health. This chain connects TRBV12-3 or TRBV12-4 to TRBJ2-1; D possibly uses TRBD1 or TRBD2 (5 bases each). As DNA, the CDR3 is TGTGCCAGCAGCGATGGGGGTTCCTACGAGCAGTTCTTC. Residues: CASSDGGSYEQFF.